This T cell receptor (beta chain) derives from a study of blood T cell repertoires in COVID-19. Study as a whole: The United States, Italy and Spain were the sources of the acute and convalescent COVID-19 samples.

TCRdb keeps only in-frame clones here, not all; method: immunoSEQ multiplex PCR. The table includes roughly 34,000 clones, about 74% detected once. The sequenced sample consisted of peripheral blood. This TCR came from a human donor in a cohort sampled during active COVID-19.

The CDR3 region is CASSVDPGQPQHF. In DNA, the CDR3 is TGTGCCAGCAGCGTAGATCCCGGTCAGCCCCAGCATTTT. This chain uses TRBV9 with TRBJ1-5; D uncertain. Germline assignment: CDR1 SGDLS and CDR2 YYNGEE. Trimming took off 0 bases at V and 6 bases at J, with 7 bases between the two ends. CDR3 length: 13 residues.